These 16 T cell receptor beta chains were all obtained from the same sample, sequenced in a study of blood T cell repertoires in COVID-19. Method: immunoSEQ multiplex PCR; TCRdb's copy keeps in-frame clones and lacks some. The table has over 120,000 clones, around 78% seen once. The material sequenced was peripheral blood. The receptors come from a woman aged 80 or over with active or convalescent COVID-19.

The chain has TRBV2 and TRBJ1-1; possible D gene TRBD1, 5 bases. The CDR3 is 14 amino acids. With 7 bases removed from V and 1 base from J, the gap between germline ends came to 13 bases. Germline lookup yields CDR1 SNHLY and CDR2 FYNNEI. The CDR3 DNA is TGTGCCAGCATAGAAGGGGCAGGGAACACTGAAGCTTTCTTT. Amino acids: CASIEGAGNTEAFF.

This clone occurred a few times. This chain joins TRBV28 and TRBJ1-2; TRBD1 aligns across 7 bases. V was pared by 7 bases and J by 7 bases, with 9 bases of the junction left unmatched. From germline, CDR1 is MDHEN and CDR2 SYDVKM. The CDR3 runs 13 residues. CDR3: CASTQRGLGGYTF. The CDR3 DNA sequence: TGTGCCAGCACCCAAAGGGGGCTAGGTGGCTACACCTTC.

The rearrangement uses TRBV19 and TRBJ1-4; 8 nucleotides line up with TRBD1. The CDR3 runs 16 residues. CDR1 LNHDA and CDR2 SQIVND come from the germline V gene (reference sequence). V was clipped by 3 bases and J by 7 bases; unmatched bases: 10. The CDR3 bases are TGTGCCAGTAGTATTGGACAGGGAAGTTATGGTGAAAAACTGTTTTTT. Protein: CASSIGQGSYGEKLFF. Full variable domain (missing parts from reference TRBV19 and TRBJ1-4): DGGITQSPKYLFRKEGQNVTLSCEQNLNHDAMYWYRQDPGQGLRLIYYSQIVNDFQKGDIAEGYSVSREKKESFPLTVTSAQKNPTAFYLCASSIGQGSYGEKLFFGSGTQLSVL.

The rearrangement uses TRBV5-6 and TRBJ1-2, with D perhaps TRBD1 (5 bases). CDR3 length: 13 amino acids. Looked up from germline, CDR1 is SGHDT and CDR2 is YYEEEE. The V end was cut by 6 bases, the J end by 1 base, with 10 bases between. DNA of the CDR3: TGTGCCAGCACCATGACAGTTAACTATGGCTACACCTTC. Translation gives CASTMTVNYGYTF.

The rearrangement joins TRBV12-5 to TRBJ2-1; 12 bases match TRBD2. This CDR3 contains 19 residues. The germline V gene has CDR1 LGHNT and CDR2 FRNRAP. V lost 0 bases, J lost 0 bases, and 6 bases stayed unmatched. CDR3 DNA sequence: TGTGCTAGTGGTTTGGTTTTACTAGCGGGGGGCCTCTCCTACAATGAGCAGTTCTTC. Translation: CASGLVLLAGGLSYNEQFF.

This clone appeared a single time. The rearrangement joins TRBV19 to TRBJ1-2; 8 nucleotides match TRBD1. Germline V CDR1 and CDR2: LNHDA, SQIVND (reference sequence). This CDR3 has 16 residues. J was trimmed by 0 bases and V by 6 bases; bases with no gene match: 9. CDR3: CASSRDFRGPNYGYTF. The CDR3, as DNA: TGTGCCAGTAGCCGCGACTTCAGGGGGCCTAACTATGGCTACACCTTC.

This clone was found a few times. DNA for the CDR3: TGCGCCAGCAGCCAGGGATGGACTCAAGAGACCCAGTACTTC. This codes for CASSQGWTQETQYF. The chain employs TRBV4-3 and TRBJ2-5; D may be TRBD2 (5 bases). This CDR3 is 14 amino acids long. Germline CDR1 is LGHNA and CDR2 is YSLEER. Trimming shortened V by 3 bases and J by 2 bases, and 10 bases separated the two germline ends.

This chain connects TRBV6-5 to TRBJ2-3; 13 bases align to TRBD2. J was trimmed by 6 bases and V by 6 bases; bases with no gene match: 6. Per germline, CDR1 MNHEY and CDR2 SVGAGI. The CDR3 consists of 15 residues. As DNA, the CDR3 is TGTGCCAGCAGGGGACTAGCGGGGAGGCTGGATACGCAGTATTTT. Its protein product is CASRGLAGRLDTQYF.

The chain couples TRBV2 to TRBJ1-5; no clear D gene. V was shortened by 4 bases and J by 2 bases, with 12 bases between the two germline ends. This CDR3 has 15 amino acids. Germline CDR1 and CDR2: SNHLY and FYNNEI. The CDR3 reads CASSGIVGRNQPQHF. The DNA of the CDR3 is TGTGCCAGCAGTGGTATCGTGGGCCGCAATCAGCCCCAGCATTTT.

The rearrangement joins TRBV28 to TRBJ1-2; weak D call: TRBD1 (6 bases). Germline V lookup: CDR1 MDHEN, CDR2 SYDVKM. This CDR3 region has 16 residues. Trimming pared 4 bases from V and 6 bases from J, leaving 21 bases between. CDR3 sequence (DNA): TGTGCCAGCAGTTCCATCCTAGGGGGTGGGGGAAATGGCTACACCTTC. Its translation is CASSSILGGGGNGYTF.

The CDR3 nucleotides read TGTGCCAGTAGTATGGGGACAGGGCTAATGACTGAAGCTTTCTTT. Protein product: CASSMGTGLMTEAFF. This chain joins TRBV19 and TRBJ1-1; 9 bases agree with TRBD1. V gave up 3 bases and J gave up 5 bases; unmatched junction bases: 7. In germline, CDR1 is LNHDA, CDR2 SQIVND (reference sequence). The CDR3 covers 15 residues.

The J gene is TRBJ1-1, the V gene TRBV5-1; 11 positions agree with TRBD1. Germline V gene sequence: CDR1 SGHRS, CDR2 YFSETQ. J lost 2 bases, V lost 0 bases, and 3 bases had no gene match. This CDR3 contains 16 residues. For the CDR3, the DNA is TGCGCCAGCAGCTTGGATGGGACAGGGGGTAACACTGAAGCTTTCTTT. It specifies CASSLDGTGGNTEAFF.

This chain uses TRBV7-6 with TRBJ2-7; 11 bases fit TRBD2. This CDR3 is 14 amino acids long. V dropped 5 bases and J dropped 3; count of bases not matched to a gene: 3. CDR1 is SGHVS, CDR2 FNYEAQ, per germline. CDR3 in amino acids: CASSRTSGGYEQYF. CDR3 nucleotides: TGTGCCAGCAGCAGAACTAGCGGGGGCTACGAGCAGTACTTC.

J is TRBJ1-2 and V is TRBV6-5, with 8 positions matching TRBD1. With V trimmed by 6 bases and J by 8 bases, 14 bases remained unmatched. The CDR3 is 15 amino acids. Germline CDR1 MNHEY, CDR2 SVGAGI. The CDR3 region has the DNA TGTGCCAGCAGGAGTGGGGACTCCCGGACAGGGGGCTACACCTTC. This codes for CASRSGDSRTGGYTF.

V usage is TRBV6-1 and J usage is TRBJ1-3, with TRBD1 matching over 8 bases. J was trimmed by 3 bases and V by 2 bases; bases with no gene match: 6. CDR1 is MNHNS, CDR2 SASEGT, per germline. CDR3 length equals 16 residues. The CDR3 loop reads CASSELQGAYGNTIYF. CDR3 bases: TGTGCCAGCAGTGAACTGCAGGGGGCTTATGGAAACACCATATATTTT.

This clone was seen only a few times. CDR3 sequence: CASRLQGRRNTIYF. The CDR3 bases are TGTGCCAGCAGGCTACAGGGTCGGAGAAACACCATATATTTT. The gene calls are TRBV28 and TRBJ1-3; possibly TRBD1 for D (6 bases). Germline values: CDR1 MDHEN, CDR2 SYDVKM. V dropped 6 bases and J dropped 5 bases, with 14 bases sitting between them. The CDR3 has 14 amino acids.